The 4 T cell receptor beta chains listed next were all sequenced from one sample in a study of cytomegalovirus exposure and HLA in healthy donors. Profiling relied on immunoSEQ multiplex PCR, and the TCRdb table lists in-frame clones only, not all of them. The profile shows roughly 260,000 clones, roughly 89% of them singletons. Material for sequencing was PBMCs. These receptors were obtained from a woman between 18 and 29 years old in good health and CMV-seronegative.

J is TRBJ2-1 and V is TRBV25-1; 11 bases fit TRBD1. The CDR3 totals 16 residues. Trimming took 1 base from V and 6 from J; bases not matched to a gene: 5. Germline lookup yields CDR1 MGHDK and CDR2 SYGVNS. CDR3 sequence (DNA): TGTGCCAGCAGTGAATCAGGGACAGGGGGTGTCAATGAGCAGTTCTTC. This translates into CASSESGTGGVNEQFF.

The chain combines TRBV7-9 with TRBJ1-2; 7 bases are a match to TRBD1. CDR3 length equals 15 residues. The ends lost 3 bases at V and 1 base at J; junction bases unmatched: 5. Germline assignment: CDR1 SEHNR and CDR2 FQNEAQ (reference sequence). CDR3 sequence: CASSFFQGGNYGYTF. The DNA for the CDR3 is TGTGCCAGCAGCTTCTTCCAGGGGGGTAACTATGGCTACACCTTC.

This chain connects TRBV29-1 to TRBJ1-2; D is possibly TRBD1 (6 bases). The V gene lost 6 bases and the J gene lost 1 base, with 15 bases spanning the gap. Germline V lookup: CDR1 SQVTM, CDR2 ANQGSEA. The CDR3 runs 14 residues. As DNA, the CDR3 is TGCAGCGTAGGGGGTCCTAAACTTAACTATGGCTACACCTTC. This translates into CSVGGPKLNYGYTF.

The chain carries TRBV21-1 and TRBJ2-7; the listed D gene, TRBD2, was not tested against the DNA. TRBV21-1 is termed a pseudogene. This CDR3 contains 17 residues. CDR3 residues: CASSKSRAGTGAYEQYF. As DNA, the CDR3 is TGTGCCAGCAGCAAATCTCGGGCCGGGACGGGGGCCTACGAGCAGTACTTC.